This T cell receptor beta chain originates from a study of shared clonotypes between healthy human individuals (TCRdb year 2020). About the study as a whole: A few men and a couple of women, aged 18 to 49 years, made up the cohort. Libraries were prepared and TCR repertoires were sequenced by different laboratories using diverse techniques, in order to increase sequencing depth and limit assay-specific biases. The study deeply sequenced blood TCR repertoires of about 5 healthy adults to estimate repertoire size and the extent of clonotype sharing between individuals. Between about 0.9 and 10 billion PBMCs per donor were obtained by leukapheresis. For each donor, three plates each were used for CD4 naive and CD4 memory, two plates were used for CD8 naive, and one plate was used for CD8 memory. What the research found in general, with its limitations: Compared with non-shared clonotypes, clonotypes shared by all four sorted-subset donors had higher generation probabilities. Based on pairwise subsampling, the degree of clonotype sharing among donors was expected to be affected by sequencing depth. Larger estimated clonotype richness was generally found for naive subsets than for memory subsets. Sampling was restricted to blood, and TCR repertoires in tissue are likely to differ from TCR repertoires in blood. Sharing across a few donors was observed for 5% to 6.5% of naive CD4, less than 4% of naive CD8, 2% to 2.5% of memory CD4, and about 0.4% of memory CD8 clonotypes. The small number of donors limited the genetic and exposure-history diversity represented. Rarefaction of sorted-subset datasets indicated incomplete sequencing despite the large sequencing depth.

Using the deep immunoSEQ assay, multiplex PCR amplified TCR CDR3 regions from genomic DNA. Extracted genomic DNA from each cell subset was spread evenly across all wells of several immunoSEQ 96-well plates, with each plate serving as a replicate. Each replicate PCR for sorted subsets received roughly 0.2 ug genomic DNA, equal to tens of thousands of T cell genomes. Purified libraries were measured with a Qubit 3.0 fluorometer, size-checked on a Bioanalyzer 2100, and measured again with the KAPA Library Quantification kit. Each immunoSEQ 96-well plate was sequenced on its own single-read 150-cycle Illumina NextSeq 550 flow cell. On the study's bioinformatics: Because the immunoSEQ output held only junctional sequences and lacked quality scores, the filtering could not match the filtering applied to full-length reads. To assign V/J genes and CDR3, sequences were annotated using PyIR, a Python wrapper for IgBLAST v1.9, with IMGT germline references. Reads with weak V/J assignments (E-value above 1e-6), missing CDR3, stop codons, out-of-frame junctions, or ambiguous translated residues were removed. V3J clonotypes were defined as sequences sharing the same inferred V gene, J gene, and CDR3 amino acid sequence. Percentage overlap between repertoires was computed as shared unique clonotypes divided by the size of the smaller repertoire. Three approaches were used to assess repertoire richness: RTK rarefaction, the Chao1 estimator, and Recon v2.1 estimates of unobserved clonotypes. OLGA was used to compute generation probabilities for all TCRbeta clonotypes that the gDNA method yielded from a few donors. As stored in TCRdb, this immuneACCESS dataset retains in-frame rearrangements with V and J assigned. A fraction of the clones does not appear; measured against another copy, unresolved V genes explain less than half of the discrepancy, and the remainder lacks a known reason. That table gives V, J and clone size, and the DNA gave D and trimming. The sample table holds about 1.1 million clones, of which roughly 77% were seen once. The ten largest clones take up 0.89% of the sample.

The CDR3 goes from the cysteine to the phenylalanine over 16 residues. The sequence is cut down to CDR3 DNA, 48 bases in frame from base 1. Donors were healthy HIV-negative adults with no recently reported acute infections or vaccinations. Every donor was a Caucasian adult living in Nashville, Tennessee, USA. CD4+ T cells were enriched by magnetic negative selection; naive cells were then positively selected on CD45RA, and the negative fraction formed the memory subset. Blood was obtained by leukapheresis, after which PBMCs were separated by Ficoll-Histopaque density gradient centrifugation and cryopreserved in liquid nitrogen vapor phase. Analytical flow cytometry was used to check the purity and quantity of each magnetically sorted T cell population. From each sorted fraction, genomic DNA was isolated and quantified by UV absorbance on a Nanodrop 2000c. Comments on this clone: The antigen this receptor binds is unknown. No qualities accompany the bases; no much larger clone lies one base away. Distinct nucleotide sequences in the sample also encode this CDR3.

The chain joins TRBV21-1 to TRBJ1-5. TRBV21-1 is annotated as a pseudogene. Specimen: memory CD4+ T cells from PBMCs. In the paper's terms, the cell subset or site label means: CD45RA-negative fraction. The receptor's source is a man in his late teens or twenties in good health. Some clones in this sample may be carry-over from other donors' samples. The bases are TGTGCCAGCAGCAAGGAGGGCAGGGATAGCAATCAGCCCCAGCATTTT. This gives the protein CASSKEGRDSNQPQHF.